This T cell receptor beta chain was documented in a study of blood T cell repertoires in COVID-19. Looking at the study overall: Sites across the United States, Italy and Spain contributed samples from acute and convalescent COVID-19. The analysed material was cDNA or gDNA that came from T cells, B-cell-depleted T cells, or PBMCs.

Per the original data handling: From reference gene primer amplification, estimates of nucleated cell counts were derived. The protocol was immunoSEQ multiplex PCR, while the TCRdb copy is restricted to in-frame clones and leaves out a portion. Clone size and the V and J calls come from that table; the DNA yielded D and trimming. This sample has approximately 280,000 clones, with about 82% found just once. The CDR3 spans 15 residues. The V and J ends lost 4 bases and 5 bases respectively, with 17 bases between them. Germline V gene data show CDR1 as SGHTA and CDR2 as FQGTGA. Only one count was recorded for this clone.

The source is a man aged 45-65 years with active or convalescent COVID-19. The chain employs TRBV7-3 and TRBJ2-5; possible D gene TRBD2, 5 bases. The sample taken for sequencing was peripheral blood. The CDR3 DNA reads TGTGCCAGCAGCTCAAACCCGGCCGGGATCGAGACCCAGTACTTC. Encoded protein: CASSSNPAGIETQYF.